Listed below are T cell receptor beta chains from one sample, sequenced in a study of regulatory T cells in long-lasting Graves disease. TCRdb recomputed calls from the multiplex PCR reads with MiXCR, one row per CDR3 protein. Of about 660,000 distinct CDR3 sequences in the sample, around 30% were seen once. The sample in question was peripheral blood mononuclear cells (PBMCs), obtained when the disease was refractory, from a patient treated with antithyroid drugs. The source is a female donor with Graves disease. Each CDR3 is given with its conserved first and last residue. The D gene is left open where the match is weak. The size entry is marked missing in some rows and otherwise reads once, few, many or a size class.

J | V | D | size | DNA | CDR3
TRBJ2-5 | TRBV3-1 | . | . | TGTGCCAACAGCCAAGATAGAAGGGGAGAGACCCAGTACTTC | CANSQDRRGETQYF
TRBJ1-2 | TRBV11-2 | . | . | TGTGCCAGCACCTTAGGGGGGGGCTATGGCTACACCTTC | CASTLGGGYGYTF
TRBJ1-5 | TRBV5-5 | . | . | TGTGCCAGCAGCTTGGATGGTAGGGGCCGCAATCAGCCCCAGCATTTT | CASSLDGRGRNQPQHF
TRBJ2-2 | TRBV27 | . | . | TGTGCCAGCGGGTCGGTCGGGGAGCTGTTTTTT | CASGSVGELFF
TRBJ1-1 | TRBV9 | TRBD1 | . | TGTGCCAGCTCGACAGGGTCCGACATGAACACTGAAGCTTTCTTT | CASSTGSDMNTEAFF
TRBJ1-5 | TRBV4-1 | . | once | TGCGCCAGCAGCCAAGAGATTGGGGGGATCCAGCCCCAGCATTTT | CASSQEIGGIQPQHF
TRBJ2-7 | TRBV7-8 | TRBD2 | . | TGTGCCAGCAGCTTTGAGTTGGCGGGAGTATACGAGCAGTACTTC | CASSFELAGVYEQYF
TRBJ1-5 | TRBV28 | . | . | TGTGCCAGCAGTTTGGAACGGAGGATCTATAGCAATCAGCCCCAGCATTTT | CASSLERRIYSNQPQHF
TRBJ1-4 | TRBV6-2/TRBV6-3 | TRBD1 | . | TGTGCCAGCAGTAACCTATGGAAGGACAGGGGTGAAAAACTGTTTTTT | CASSNLWKDRGEKLFF
TRBJ2-2 | TRBV11-1 | TRBD2 | few | TGTGCCAGCAGCGGACTAGCGGGAGGGCCCGGGGAGCTGTTTTTT | CASSGLAGGPGELFF
TRBJ2-4 | TRBV5-1 | TRBD1 | . | TGCGCCAGCAGCTTGCCCCAAAGGACAGGATTAGCCAAAAACATTCAGTACTTC | CASSLPQRTGLAKNIQYF
TRBJ1-1 | TRBV6-9 | . | . | TGTGCCAGCAGTTACGCAACGGGGCCAACCTTCCCGAACACTGAAGCTTTCTTT | CASSYATGPTFPNTEAFF
TRBJ2-7 | TRBV11-1 | TRBD2 | . | TGTGCCAGCAGCTCCGCGGGTCAAGCGGGAGGCCACGTGCAGTACTTC | CASSSAGQAGGHVQYF
TRBJ1-2 | TRBV6-5 | . | few | TGTGCCAGCAGTTCGCCCCAGGACACGTTGGGCTACACCTTC | CASSSPQDTLGYTF
TRBJ2-5 | TRBV7-9 | TRBD1 | . | TGTGCCAGCAGCTTCCGGGACAGGGGGCCGAGGGAGACCCAGTACTTC | CASSFRDRGPRETQYF
TRBJ2-5 | TRBV29-1 | TRBD2 | . | TGCAGCGTTGCACTAGCGGAAGAGACCCAGTACTTC | CSVALAEETQYF
TRBJ1-5 | TRBV24-1 | TRBD1 | few | TGTGCCACCAGTGAAGCACGACAGGGCGGAAATCAGCCCCAGCATTTT | CATSEARQGGNQPQHF
TRBJ1-4 | TRBV6-2/TRBV6-3 | . | . | TGTGCCAGCAGTTACCCCCCCGGATCAGGAGCTAATGAAAAACTGTTTTTT | CASSYPPGSGANEKLFF
TRBJ1-2 | TRBV3-1 | . | few | TGTGCCAGCAGCCAAAACACAGACAGAAGACATGGCTACACCTTC | CASSQNTDRRHGYTF
TRBJ2-7 | TRBV5-5 | . | . | TGTGCCAGCAGCCCCCGGGACAAATTCTTCGGAGAGCAGTACTTC | CASSPRDKFFGEQYF
TRBJ1-1 | TRBV18 | TRBD1 | few | TGTGCCAGCTCACCTCGACAGGGAGACACTGAAGCTTTCTTT | CASSPRQGDTEAFF
TRBJ2-7 | TRBV15 | . | many | TGTGCCACCAGCAGAGATCACATCTACGAGCAGTACTTC | CATSRDHIYEQYF
TRBJ1-1 | TRBV5-1 | . | few | TGCGCCAGCAGCTTGGGACGGGCGTCAAACACTGAAGCTTTCTTT | CASSLGRASNTEAFF
TRBJ2-3 | TRBV19 | . | . | TGTGCCAGTAGTGCTCAGGGGTTTGGCACAGATACGCAGTATTTT | CASSAQGFGTDTQYF
TRBJ1-5 | TRBV2 | . | . | TGTGCCAGCAAGGAGGGAACAGGGAGGCCCAATCAGCCCCAGCATTTT | CASKEGTGRPNQPQHF
TRBJ1-5 | TRBV7-2 | TRBD1 | . | TGTGCCAGCAGCGAGGGACAGGGGGCCAATCAGCCCCAGCATTTT | CASSEGQGANQPQHF
TRBJ1-2 | TRBV27 | . | few | TGTGCCAGCAGGATGACAGGCTTATATGGCTACACCTTC | CASRMTGLYGYTF
TRBJ1-1 | TRBV9 | . | few | TGTGCCAGCAGCGTAGCGGCAGACAAGAACACTGAAGCTTTCTTT | CASSVAADKNTEAFF
TRBJ1-2 | TRBV6-1 | TRBD1 | few | TGTGCCAGCAGCCATCTACCGGGACAGGGAAACTATGGCTACACCTTC | CASSHLPGQGNYGYTF
TRBJ1-2 | TRBV10-3 | . | . | TGTGCCATCAGTGAGGACAGCGATCAGTCCGGCTACACCTTC | CAISEDSDQSGYTF
TRBJ2-4 | TRBV20-1 | TRBD2 | . | TGCAGTGTCACGACTCTGAATCGACTAGCGGGAGGGCGTCTAGCCAAAAACATTCAGTACTTC | CSVTTLNRLAGGRLAKNIQYF
TRBJ1-2 | TRBV28 | . | many | TGTGCCAGCAGCCCCCCGAGAAATAACTATGGCTACACCTTC | CASSPPRNNYGYTF
TRBJ1-4 | TRBV5-1 | . | few | TGCGCCAGCAGCTTCCAGGGAGACCGCGAAAAACTGTTTTTT | CASSFQGDREKLFF
TRBJ2-7 | TRBV3-1 | TRBD1 | . | TGTGCCAGCAGCCAAGAACAGACAGGGTTGGACGAGCAGTACTTC | CASSQEQTGLDEQYF
TRBJ2-6 | TRBV12-3/TRBV12-4 | . | . | TGTGCCAGCAGTTTAGGCAGGGTGACTGGGGCCAACGTCCTGACTTTC | CASSLGRVTGANVLTF
TRBJ1-5 | TRBV2 | . | . | TGTGCCAGCAGCGGGGACGGTAGTCAGCCCCAGCATTTT | CASSGDGSQPQHF
TRBJ1-2 | TRBV2 | TRBD1 | few | TGTGCCAGCAGTGATTTAGGACAGGGGTTATCCTATGGCTACACCTTC | CASSDLGQGLSYGYTF
TRBJ1-2 | TRBV7-9 | . | few | TGTGCCAGCAACTTGAACCCCGGACATACTAACTATGGCTACACCTTC | CASNLNPGHTNYGYTF
TRBJ1-4 | TRBV7-9 | TRBD1 | few | TGTGCCAGCAGCCCCGGACAGGATCTATCGGGTGAAAAACTGTTTTTT | CASSPGQDLSGEKLFF
TRBJ1-1 | TRBV12-3/TRBV12-4 | TRBD1 | . | TGTGCCAGCAGTTTAGTGTCTTACATCGACAGGGGGTCGTCTGAAGCTTTCTTT | CASSLVSYIDRGSSEAFF
TRBJ1-1 | TRBV7-9 | TRBD1 | . | TGTGCCAGCCGACAGGGGGCTTTAACTGAAGCTTTCTTT | CASRQGALTEAFF
TRBJ1-2 | TRBV20-1 | . | . | TGCAGTGCTAGGGATTCGATAGCCACCCTGGCGTTTGGCTACACCTTC | CSARDSIATLAFGYTF
TRBJ1-2 | TRBV25-1 | . | few | TGTGCCAGCAGCGGGGCATATGGCTACACCTTC | CASSGAYGYTF
TRBJ1-2 | TRBV3-1 | . | few | TGTGCCAGCAGCCAGCGTTCCCCGGGTTCGTATGGCTACACCTTC | CASSQRSPGSYGYTF
TRBJ1-4 | TRBV2 | . | many | TGTGCCAGCAGTCGTAGCGGGGCAACTAATGAAAAACTGTTTTTT | CASSRSGATNEKLFF
TRBJ1-4 | TRBV12-3/TRBV12-4 | . | many | TGTGCCAGCAGTTTGGGTGGCGAAAAACTGTTTTTT | CASSLGGEKLFF
TRBJ1-6 | TRBV7-9 | TRBD1 | few | TGTGCCACCCCGCGGACAGGGATTATCAATTCACCCCTCCACTTT | CATPRTGIINSPLHF
TRBJ1-1 | TRBV29-1 | TRBD1 | . | TGCAGCGTCGCGACAGGGAATAGCAACACTGAAGCTTTCTTT | CSVATGNSNTEAFF
TRBJ1-5 | TRBV5-1 | TRBD1 | . | TGCGCCAGCAGCCCTGGACACAGGGGGCAGGATCAGCCCCAGCATTTT | CASSPGHRGQDQPQHF
TRBJ2-2 | TRBV6-2/TRBV6-3 | . | . | TGTGCCAGCAGTTACTCAGTCAGCATATCCCGGACCGGGGAGCTGTTTTTT | CASSYSVSISRTGELFF
TRBJ2-4 | TRBV3-1 | . | . | TGTGCCAGCAGCCAAGCGGGATTTAACATTCAGTACTTC | CASSQAGFNIQYF
TRBJ2-4 | TRBV28 | TRBD1 | few | TGTGCCAGCAGTCTCCAGGACAGGGGGCGGAATGGAGCCAAAAACATTCAGTACTTC | CASSLQDRGRNGAKNIQYF
TRBJ1-1 | TRBV6-1 | . | . | TGTGCCAGTATGGGGGACCCGGTGAACACTGAAGCTTTCTTT | CASMGDPVNTEAFF